A selection of T cell receptor beta chains follows, all from one sample in a study of blood T cell repertoires in COVID-19. TCRdb's copy holds only in-frame clones and misses some; the assay was immunoSEQ multiplex PCR. In the table there are over 85,000 clones, 76% of which are singletons. Sequencing was done on a sample of peripheral blood. The origin of the receptors is a woman of 80 years or more with acute or convalescent COVID-19. Each CDR3 is given with its conserved first and last residue. A D gene is named only where the DNA matches it firmly. Not every row has a clone size; where given, it reads once, few, many or a size class.

v_call,d_call,clone_size,j_call,cdr3_aa,cdr3_nt
TRBV5-1,TRBD1,NA,TRBJ2-3,CATKTGVNTDTQYF,TGCGCCACCAAGACAGGGGTTAACACAGATACGCAGTATTTT
TRBV6-5,NA,NA,TRBJ1-1,CASSYHAGETEAFF,TGTGCCAGCAGTTACCATGCAGGGGAGACTGAAGCTTTCTTT
TRBV7-2,TRBD2,NA,TRBJ2-2,CATLRSSGRDTGELFF,TGTGCCACCCTCCGGTCTAGCGGGAGAGACACCGGGGAGCTGTTTTTT
TRBV4-2,TRBD1,NA,TRBJ2-1,CASSQPPVGTGLIF,TGTGCCAGCAGCCAGCCCCCGGTTGGGACAGGGCTGATCTTC
TRBV5-8,TRBD1,NA,TRBJ2-7,CASSSWNRGYEQYF,TGTGCCAGCAGCTCCTGGAACAGGGGCTACGAGCAGTACTTC
TRBV24-1,TRBD2,few,TRBJ2-5,CATSDATIAGAETQYF,TGTGCCACCAGTGATGCGACCATAGCGGGGGCAGAGACCCAGTACTTC
TRBV7-6,TRBD1,NA,TRBJ1-1,CASSLDRGNTEAFF,TGTGCCAGCAGCTTAGACAGGGGGAACACTGAAGCTTTCTTT
TRBV6-5,TRBD1,NA,TRBJ2-7,CASRTGVGGEQYF,TGTGCCAGCAGAACAGGGGTAGGCGGCGAGCAGTACTTC
TRBV3-1/TRBV3-2,TRBD1,NA,TRBJ1-1,CAVDRGFGTEAFF,TGTGCCGTTGACAGGGGCTTCGGCACTGAAGCTTTCTTT
TRBV10-3,NA,NA,TRBJ2-1,CAIRTIPSNEQFF,TGTGCCATCAGGACTATACCGTCCAATGAGCAGTTCTTC
TRBV23-1,TRBD2,NA,TRBJ2-5,CASSLGGTGQETQYF,TGCGCCAGCAGTCTGGGGGGGACGGGACAAGAGACCCAGTACTTC
TRBV30,NA,NA,TRBJ1-3,CAWTVGGTGNTIYF,TGTGCCTGGACCGTCGGGGGGACTGGAAACACCATATATTTT
TRBV30,NA,NA,TRBJ1-4,CAWSPGTNEKLFF,TGTGCCTGGAGCCCCGGGACTAATGAAAAACTGTTTTTT
TRBV6-5,NA,NA,TRBJ2-1,CASTRNEQFF,TGTGCCAGTACTAGGAATGAGCAGTTCTTC
TRBV6-5,TRBD1,NA,TRBJ1-1,CQSRGSTEAFF,TGTCAATCCAGGGGGAGCACTGAAGCTTTCTTT
TRBV2,NA,NA,TRBJ2-5,CASNRVWETQYF,TGTGCCAGCAACAGGGTTTGGGAGACCCAGTACTTC
TRBV6-5,TRBD1,NA,TRBJ1-2,CASRETGQKTTF,TGTGCCAGCAGGGAGACAGGGCAGAAAACCACCTTC
TRBV18,NA,NA,TRBJ2-3,CASSPRRKTGTSTDTQYF,TGTGCCAGCTCACCGCGACGGAAGACAGGAACTAGCACAGATACGCAGTATTTT
TRBV6-5,NA,NA,TRBJ1-1,CASSSLGRGNTEAFF,TGTGCCAGCAGTTCCTTGGGCAGGGGGAACACTGAAGCTTTCTTT
TRBV10-3,NA,NA,TRBJ2-1,CAISDGFGPGGDNEQFF,NA
TRBV6-5,NA,NA,TRBJ2-1,CASSPTYNEQFF,TGTGCCAGCAGTCCCACCTACAATGAGCAGTTCTTC
TRBV14,NA,NA,TRBJ1-6,CASSLDGSSYNSPLHF,TGTGCCAGCAGCCTTGATGGCAGCTCCTATAATTCACCCCTCCACTTT